The next 7 T cell receptor beta chains were all read from a single sample in a study of vaccination effects on CD4 cells after COVID-19. Clones were read by immunoSEQ multiplex PCR, and TCRdb kept only the in-frame ones, dropping some. There are tens of thousands of clones in the sample; under 80% occur only once, and 2.4% lies in the top ten. The antigens these receptors bind are not known. Culturing for more than 9 days preceded CD4+ T cell isolation. The vaccine given was either BNT162b2 or mRNA-1273, in two doses. This material consisted of CD4+ T cells from PBMCs cultured without peptide, taken after COVID-19 vaccination. These receptors were collected from a human donor who received a COVID-19 vaccine.

V usage is TRBV29-1 and J usage is TRBJ1-5; no definite D call. This CDR3 comprises 13 residues. Trimming took 4 bases from V and 7 from J, leaving 14 bases between them. The germline CDR1 and CDR2 sequences are SQVTM and ANQGSEA. CDR3 protein: CSVADDTPQPQHF. The CDR3 bases are TGCAGCGTTGCGGATGACACGCCGCAGCCCCAGCATTTT.

The chain links TRBV7-9 to TRBJ1-1, with D uncertain. V lost 5 bases to trimming and J lost 4 bases, with 8 bases between them. CDR3 size: 12 residues. Germline values: CDR1 SEHNR, CDR2 FQNEAQ (reference sequence). The CDR3 bases are TGTGCCAGCAGCCGACTGCCCACTGAAGCTTTCTTT. Protein: CASSRLPTEAFF.

This chain connects TRBV19 to TRBJ1-1, with 8 nucleotides matching TRBD1. Per germline, CDR1 LNHDA and CDR2 SQIVND (reference sequence). The CDR3 sequence is 15 residues long. The trim removed 8 bases at V and 6 bases at J, leaving 14 bases unmatched. The CDR3 reads CASPRDRGSWAEAFF. The CDR3 nucleotides are TGTGCCAGTCCCAGAGACAGGGGCTCATGGGCTGAAGCTTTCTTT.

The chain links TRBV24-1 to TRBJ1-2; D not resolved. Germline V gene lookup returns CDR1 KGHDR and CDR2 SFDVKD. Trimming took off 1 base at V and 4 bases at J, with 9 bases between the two ends. The CDR3 sequence is 14 residues long. The CDR3 spells CATSDLRKPYGYTF. The CDR3 nucleotides are TGTGCCACCAGTGATTTACGCAAACCCTATGGCTACACCTTC.

The CDR3 spells CASSRDGNSNQPQHF. CDR3 coding DNA: TGTGCCAGCAGCCGAGACGGGAATAGCAATCAGCCCCAGCATTTT. The chain links TRBV2 to TRBJ1-5; D gene ambiguous. In germline, CDR1 is SNHLY, CDR2 FYNNEI. V was cut by 6 bases and J by 0 bases, with 12 bases left in between. This CDR3 is 15 amino acids long.

For the CDR3, the DNA is TGTGCCATCAGTGAAGGGGGGGAGCAGTACGTC. This translates into CAISEGGEQYV. This chain uses TRBV10-3 with TRBJ2-7; D is tentatively TRBD1 or TRBD2 (6 bases each). Germline assignment: CDR1 ENHRY and CDR2 SYGVKD. The CDR3 totals 11 residues. Between the trimmed V and J ends, which lost 3 bases and 7 bases, there was a span of 7 bases.

J is TRBJ2-1 and V is TRBV5-1; 9 bases are shared with TRBD2. Germline CDR1 is SGHRS and CDR2 is YFSETQ. The CDR3 covers 16 residues. V lost 3 bases, J lost 8 bases, and 12 bases stayed unmatched. This CDR3 is CASSWAGGYVSDEQFF. DNA of the CDR3: TGCGCCAGCAGCTGGGCGGGGGGGTACGTATCCGATGAGCAGTTCTTC.